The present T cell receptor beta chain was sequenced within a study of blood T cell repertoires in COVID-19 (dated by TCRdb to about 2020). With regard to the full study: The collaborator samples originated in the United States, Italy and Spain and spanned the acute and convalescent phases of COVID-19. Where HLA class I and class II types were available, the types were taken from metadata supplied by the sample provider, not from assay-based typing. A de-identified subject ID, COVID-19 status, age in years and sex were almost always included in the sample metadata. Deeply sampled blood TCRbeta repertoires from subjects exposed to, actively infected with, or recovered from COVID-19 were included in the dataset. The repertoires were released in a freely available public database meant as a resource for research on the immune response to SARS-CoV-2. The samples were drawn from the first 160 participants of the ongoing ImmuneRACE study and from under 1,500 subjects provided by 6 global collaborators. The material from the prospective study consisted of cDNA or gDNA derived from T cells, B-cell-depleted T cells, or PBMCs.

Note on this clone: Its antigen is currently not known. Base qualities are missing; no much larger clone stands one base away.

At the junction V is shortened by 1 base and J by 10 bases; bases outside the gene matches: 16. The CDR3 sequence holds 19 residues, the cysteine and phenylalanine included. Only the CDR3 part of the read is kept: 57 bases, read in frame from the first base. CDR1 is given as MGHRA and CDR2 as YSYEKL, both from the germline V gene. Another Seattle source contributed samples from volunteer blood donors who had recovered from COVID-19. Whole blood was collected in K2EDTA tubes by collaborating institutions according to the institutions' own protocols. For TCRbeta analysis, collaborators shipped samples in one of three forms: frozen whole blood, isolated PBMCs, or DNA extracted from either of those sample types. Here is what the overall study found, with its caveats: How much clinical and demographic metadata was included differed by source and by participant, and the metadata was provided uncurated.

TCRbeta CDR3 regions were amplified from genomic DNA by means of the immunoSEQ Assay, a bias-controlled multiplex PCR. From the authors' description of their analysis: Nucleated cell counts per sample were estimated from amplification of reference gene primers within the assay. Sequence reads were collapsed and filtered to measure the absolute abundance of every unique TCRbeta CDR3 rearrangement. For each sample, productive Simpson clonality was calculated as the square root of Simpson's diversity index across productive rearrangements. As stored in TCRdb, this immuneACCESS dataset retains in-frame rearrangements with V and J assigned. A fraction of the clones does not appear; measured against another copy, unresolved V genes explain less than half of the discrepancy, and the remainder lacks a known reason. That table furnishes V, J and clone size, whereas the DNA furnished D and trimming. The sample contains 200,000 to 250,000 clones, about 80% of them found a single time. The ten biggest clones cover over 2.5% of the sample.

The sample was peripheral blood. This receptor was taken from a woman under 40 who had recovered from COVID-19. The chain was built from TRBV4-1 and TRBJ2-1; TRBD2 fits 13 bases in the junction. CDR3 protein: CASSQVPPGTSGEAPEQFF. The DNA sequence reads TGCGCCAGCAGCCAAGTTCCTCCGGGGACTAGCGGGGAGGCACCCGAGCAGTTCTTC.